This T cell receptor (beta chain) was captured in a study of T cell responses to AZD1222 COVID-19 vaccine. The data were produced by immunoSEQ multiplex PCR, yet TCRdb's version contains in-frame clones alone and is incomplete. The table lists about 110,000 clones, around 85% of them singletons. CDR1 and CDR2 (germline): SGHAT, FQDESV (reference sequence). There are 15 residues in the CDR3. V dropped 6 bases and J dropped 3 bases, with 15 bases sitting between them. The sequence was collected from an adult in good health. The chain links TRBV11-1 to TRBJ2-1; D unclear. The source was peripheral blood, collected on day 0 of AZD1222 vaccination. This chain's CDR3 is CASRHGRAGYNEQFF. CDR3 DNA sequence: TGTGCCAGCAGACATGGACGTGCCGGCTACAATGAGCAGTTCTTC.